Following are 16 T cell receptor beta chains from one sample sequenced in a study of blood T cell repertoires in COVID-19. The protocol was immunoSEQ multiplex PCR, while the TCRdb copy is restricted to in-frame clones and leaves out a portion. The repertoire holds around 18,000 clones, with 89% as singletons. Sequencing was done on a sample of peripheral blood. Receptors originate from a man aged 60-69 years with active COVID-19.

CDR3 nucleotide sequence: TGTGCCAGCAGTTCCCGGGAGACCCAGTACTTC. It yields the protein CASSSRETQYF. This sequence joins TRBV6-6 and TRBJ2-5; D is unclear. The CDR3 is 11 residues long. Germline-derived CDR1 and CDR2 are MNHNY and SVGAGI (reference sequence). V was cut by 4 bases and J by 5 bases, with 5 bases left in between.

This chain joins TRBV14 and TRBJ1-1; possible D gene TRBD1, 5 bases. V was trimmed by 4 bases and J by 4 bases, leaving 7 bases between them. This CDR3 spans 12 amino acids. Per the germline V gene, CDR1 is SGHDN and CDR2 is FVKESK. The CDR3 is CASSRRGTEAFF. CDR3 bases: TGTGCCAGCAGCCGGAGGGGCACTGAAGCTTTCTTT.

The J gene is TRBJ2-1, the V gene TRBV7-3; unclear D gene. V lost 4 bases, J lost 8 bases, and 15 bases lay in between. Looked up from germline, CDR1 is SGHTA and CDR2 is FQGTGA. The CDR3 is 14 residues long. The CDR3 sequence is CASSSVGSIDEQFF. In nucleotides, the CDR3 is TGTGCCAGCAGCTCCGTGGGCTCCATCGATGAGCAGTTCTTC.

The rearrangement links TRBV6-6 to TRBJ2-2; 8 bases line up with TRBD1. The CDR3 contains 14 residues. J gave up 9 bases and V 5 bases, and 8 bases lay outside the gene matches. Germline CDR1 MNHNY, CDR2 SVGAGI (reference sequence). The CDR3 DNA sequence: TGTGCCAGCAGTCAGGACAGGGCTGGCAGGGAGCTGTTTTTT. It translates to CASSQDRAGRELFF.

This clone was found a few times. The chain recombines TRBV2 with TRBJ2-3; the D gene is possibly TRBD1 (5 bases). Germline V gives CDR1 SNHLY, CDR2 FYNNEI. The CDR3 has 17 residues. V was cut by 4 bases and J by 8 bases, with 25 bases left in between. This CDR3 is CASSGWGGRQATGTQYF. The CDR3 coding sequence is TGTGCCAGCAGTGGGTGGGGCGGACGCCAGGCAACGGGTACGCAGTATTTT.

The J gene is TRBJ1-2, the V gene TRBV7-2, with D possibly matching TRBD1 (6 bases). With 5 bases removed from V and 8 bases from J, the gap between germline ends came to 12 bases. CDR1 and CDR2 from the germline V gene are SGHTA and FQGNSA. The CDR3 spans 12 residues. The CDR3 spells CASSLQGGGYTF. The CDR3 DNA reads as TGTGCCAGCAGCCTACAGGGTGGGGGCTACACCTTC.

This clone was detected only a few times. This chain connects TRBV30 to TRBJ1-5, with D maybe TRBD1 (5 bases). The germline gives CDR1 GTSNPN, CDR2 SVGIG (reference sequence). Trimming removed 2 bases at V and 7 bases at J, with 9 bases between. The CDR3 covers 12 residues. This CDR3 is CAWSLQGQPQHF. CDR3 DNA: TGTGCCTGGAGTTTGCAGGGACAGCCCCAGCATTTT. Supplemented by reference TRBV30 and TRBJ1-5, the full variable domain reads SQTIHQWPATLVQPVGSPLSLECTVEGTSNPNLYWYRQAAGRGLQLLFYSVGIGQISSEVPQNLSASRPQDRQFILSSKKLLLSDSGFYLCAWSLQGQPQHFGDGTRLSIL.

The chain joins TRBV11-3 to TRBJ2-5; a possible D gene is TRBD2 (6 bases). Germline CDR1 SGHNT, CDR2 YENEEA. The CDR3 length is 19 residues. The V end was cut by 3 bases, the J end by 1 base, with 24 bases between. The CDR3 loop reads CASSFNRDWQPPFQETQYF. In DNA, the CDR3 is TGTGCCAGCAGCTTTAACCGGGACTGGCAACCTCCTTTCCAAGAGACCCAGTACTTC.

The rearrangement links TRBV15 to TRBJ1-5, with 9 bases lining up with TRBD1. Germline loops: CDR1 LNHNV, CDR2 YYDKDF (reference sequence). V was pared by 3 bases and J by 7 bases, with 10 bases of the junction left unmatched. This CDR3 is built from 16 residues. The chain's CDR3 is CATSRAGTGISQPQHF. The CDR3, as DNA: TGTGCCACCAGCAGGGCCGGGACAGGGATATCCCAGCCCCAGCATTTT.

The V gene is TRBV5-1, the J gene TRBJ2-5; 7 bases are shared with TRBD2. The V gene's germline CDR1 is SGHRS and CDR2 YFSETQ. V lost 4 bases and J lost 1; bases outside the gene matches: 7. CDR3 length: 15 residues. The DNA of the CDR3 is TGCGCCAGCAGCGGGTCGGGGGGAAGCCAAGAGACCCAGTACTTC. Translation gives CASSGSGGSQETQYF.

The CDR3 DNA is TGTGCCAGCAGTTTTCAGGGACAAGAGACCCAGTACTTC. Protein product: CASSFQGQETQYF. The V gene is TRBV6-5, the J gene TRBJ2-5, with D possibly TRBD1 on 5 matching bases. The CDR3 is 13 residues long. The V and J ends lost 4 bases and 2 bases respectively, with 8 bases between them. Germline assignment: CDR1 MNHEY and CDR2 SVGAGI.

The CDR3 DNA sequence: TGTGCCAGCAGCCAAGGACACGGCGGGGCCGGCAATGAGCAGTTCTTC. Its translation is CASSQGHGGAGNEQFF. This rearrangement joins TRBV3-1 (or the pseudogene TRBV3-2) to TRBJ2-1; a possible D gene is TRBD2 (6 bases). Deletions cut 1 base from V and 6 bases from J, with 16 bases between. This CDR3 is 16 amino acids long. Germline V gene lookup returns CDR1 LGHDT and CDR2 YNNKEL (reference sequence).

This clone was counted once. The chain links TRBV6-1 to TRBJ2-5, with TRBD1 identical over 8 bases. Germline loops: CDR1 MNHNS, CDR2 SASEGT. CDR3 size: 14 residues. V gave up 1 base and J gave up 5 bases; unmatched junction bases: 3. This chain's CDR3 is CASSEGTGIETQYF. The CDR3 DNA sequence: TGTGCCAGCAGTGAAGGGACAGGGATTGAGACCCAGTACTTC.

The chain recombines TRBV18 with TRBJ2-1, with TRBD2 identical over 9 bases. V gave up 5 bases and J gave up 0 bases; unmatched junction bases: 17. Germline CDR1 and CDR2: KGHSH and LQKENI. The CDR3 length is 20 residues. CDR3 residues: CASSSALGGGAASSYNEQFF. CDR3 nucleotides: TGTGCCAGCTCATCTGCGTTGGGCGGGGGGGCCGCTAGCTCCTACAATGAGCAGTTCTTC.

This clone was seen once. The J gene is TRBJ2-3, the V gene TRBV5-5; tentative D call: TRBD2 (5 bases). There are 16 residues in the CDR3. Trimming took 5 bases from V and 3 from J, leaving 19 bases between them. Per germline, CDR1 SGHKS and CDR2 YYEKEE (reference sequence). In nucleotides, the CDR3 is TGTGCCAGCAGGTACCCCGGGATTCCCCTAACAGATACGCAGTATTTT. Its protein is CASRYPGIPLTDTQYF.

The chain joins TRBV7-6 to TRBJ2-3; D is possibly TRBD2 (6 bases). Germline V gene data show CDR1 as SGHVS and CDR2 as FNYEAQ. Trimming took off 1 base at V and 0 bases at J, with 20 bases between the two ends. This CDR3 contains 19 residues. The CDR3 DNA sequence: TGTGCCAGCAGCTTAGGTGTCGGAGGGCCATTCACTAGCACAGATACGCAGTATTTT. Protein product: CASSLGVGGPFTSTDTQYF.